The clone carrying this T cell receptor beta chain was counted ten times or more. Time point defined: newly diagnosed GD, antithyroid drugs for less than 3 months. Making the TCR library involved RNA that had been extracted from PBMCs. EDTA tubes collected 9 to 9.5 milliliters of peripheral blood. The sample comes from a study of regulatory T cells in long-lasting Graves disease. Whole-study context: Graves' patients with a new diagnosis had received antithyroid drugs under 3 months.

Germline CDR1 is MDHEN and CDR2 is SYDVKM. Trimming pared 1 base from V and 8 bases from J, leaving 14 bases between. The CDR3 length is 14 residues. CDR3-region Arm-PCR and iRepertoire HTBI primers produced the TCR beta libraries. A single record per CDR3 protein comes from TCRdb applying MiXCR to the multiplex PCR reads. The table includes about 200,000 distinct CDR3 sequences, around 19% detected once. This rearrangement joins TRBV28 to TRBJ1-2; D is unresolved. Specimen: peripheral blood mononuclear cells (PBMCs), collected at new diagnosis, from a patient treated with antithyroid drugs. The origin of this receptor is a female donor with Graves disease. CDR3 coding DNA: TGTGCCAGCAGTTTATTGACGGCAGCCGGCGGCTACACCTTC. This codes for CASSLLTAAGGYTF.